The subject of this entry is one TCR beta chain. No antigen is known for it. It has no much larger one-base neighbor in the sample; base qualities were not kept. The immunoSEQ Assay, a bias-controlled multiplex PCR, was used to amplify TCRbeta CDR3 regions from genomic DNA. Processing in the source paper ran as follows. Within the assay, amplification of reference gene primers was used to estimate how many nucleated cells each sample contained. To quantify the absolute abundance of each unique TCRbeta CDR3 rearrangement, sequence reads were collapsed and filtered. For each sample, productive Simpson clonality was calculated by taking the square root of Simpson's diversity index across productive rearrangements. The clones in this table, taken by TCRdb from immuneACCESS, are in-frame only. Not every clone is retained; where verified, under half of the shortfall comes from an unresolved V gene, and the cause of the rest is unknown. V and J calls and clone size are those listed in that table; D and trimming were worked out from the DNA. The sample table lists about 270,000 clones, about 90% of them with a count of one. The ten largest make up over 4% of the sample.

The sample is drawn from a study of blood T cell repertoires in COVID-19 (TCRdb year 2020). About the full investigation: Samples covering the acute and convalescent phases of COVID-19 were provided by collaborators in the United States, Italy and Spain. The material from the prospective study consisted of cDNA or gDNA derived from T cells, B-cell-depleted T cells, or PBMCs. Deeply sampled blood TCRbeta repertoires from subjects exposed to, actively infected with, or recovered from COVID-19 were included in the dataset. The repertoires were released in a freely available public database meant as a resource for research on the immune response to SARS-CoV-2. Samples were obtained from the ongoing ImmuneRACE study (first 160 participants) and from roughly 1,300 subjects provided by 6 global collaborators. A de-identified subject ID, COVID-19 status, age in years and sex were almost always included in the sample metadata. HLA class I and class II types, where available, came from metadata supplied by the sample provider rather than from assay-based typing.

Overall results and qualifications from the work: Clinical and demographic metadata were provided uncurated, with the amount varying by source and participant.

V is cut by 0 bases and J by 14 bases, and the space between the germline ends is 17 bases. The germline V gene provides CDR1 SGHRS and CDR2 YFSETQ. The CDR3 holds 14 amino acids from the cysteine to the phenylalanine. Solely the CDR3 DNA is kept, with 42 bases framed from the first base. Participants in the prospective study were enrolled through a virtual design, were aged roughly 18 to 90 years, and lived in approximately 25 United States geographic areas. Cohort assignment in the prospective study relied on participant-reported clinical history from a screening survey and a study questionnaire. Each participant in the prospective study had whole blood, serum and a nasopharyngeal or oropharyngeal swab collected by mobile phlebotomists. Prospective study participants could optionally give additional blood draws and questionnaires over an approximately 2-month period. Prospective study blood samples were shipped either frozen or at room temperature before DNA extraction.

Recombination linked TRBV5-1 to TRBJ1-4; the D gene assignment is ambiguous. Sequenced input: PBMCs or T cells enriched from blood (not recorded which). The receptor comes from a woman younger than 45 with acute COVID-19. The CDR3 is CASSLAGEGRGLFF. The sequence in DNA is TGCGCCAGCAGCTTGGCCGGGGAAGGACGAGGGCTGTTTTTT.